This T cell receptor beta chain emerged from a study of vaccination and CD4 T cells after COVID-19. To note about this clonotype: The antigen is undetermined.

Sequence data for DNA of cultured CD4+ T cells were generated by the Oncomine TCR Beta short-read assay. TCRdb called the PCR reads again in MiXCR, with one record for every CDR3 protein. Of 5,000 to 7,000 distinct CDR3 sequences detected, about 37% appear once; the ten largest clones hold about 32%. Treatment described: approximately 9-day PBMC culture with coronavirus spike peptide pools or control peptides (ViraFEST assay). The collection of CD4+ T cells from the unexposed donor took place before the COVID-19 pandemic (2011-2018). CDR1 DFQATT and CDR2 SNEGSKA come from the germline V gene (reference sequence). V gave up 0 bases and J gave up 4 bases, with 12 bases separating them. There are 14 residues in the CDR3.

The chain couples TRBV20-1 to TRBJ1-2; D uncertain. The sequenced sample was CD4+ T cells from blood, cultured in vitro. The sequence was collected from a human donor in good health. CDR3 amino acids: CSARDPGSFYGYTF. As DNA, the CDR3 is TGCAGTGCTAGAGATCCCGGGAGTTTCTATGGCTACACCTTC.